Listed here are 9 T cell receptor beta chains from one sample, sequenced in a study of T cell responses to AZD1222 COVID-19 vaccine. Sequenced by immunoSEQ multiplex PCR; TCRdb stores in-frame clones only, minus some. The table includes 200,000 or so clones, 80% to 95% detected once. The sample here was peripheral blood, taken 28 days after the second AZD1222 dose. The receptor set was obtained from an adult who received the AZD1222 COVID-19 vaccine.

This clone has a single count. The V gene is TRBV6-5, the J gene TRBJ2-7; 10 bases align to TRBD2. Germline CDR1 is MNHEY and CDR2 is SVGAGI. The V and J ends lost 6 bases and 4 bases, in that order; junction bases with no gene match: 3. This CDR3 comprises 13 residues. The CDR3 DNA is TGTGCCAGCAGAACTAGCGGGACATACGAGCAGTACTTC. Residues: CASRTSGTYEQYF.

The chain carries TRBV4-1 and TRBJ1-2, with D hard to call. Trimming left V 0 bases short and J 0 bases short, with 11 bases between. Germline assignment: CDR1 MGHRA and CDR2 YSYEKL. The CDR3 length is 16 residues. The chain's CDR3 is CASSQEATGANYGYTF. The CDR3 region has the DNA TGCGCCAGCAGCCAAGAAGCCACCGGAGCTAACTATGGCTACACCTTC.

This chain joins TRBV19 and TRBJ2-2, with 8 bases identical to TRBD1. This CDR3 spans 15 amino acids. CDR1 and CDR2 from the germline V gene are LNHDA and SQIVND (reference sequence). V was clipped by 7 bases and J by 0 bases; unmatched bases: 4. CDR3 sequence reads: CASTLGQANTGELFF. The CDR3 DNA reads as TGTGCCAGTACCCTGGGACAGGCGAACACCGGGGAGCTGTTTTTT.

The chain employs TRBV10-2 and TRBJ2-7; 7 nucleotides agree with TRBD1. CDR1 is WSHSY, CDR2 SAAADI, per germline. V lost 7 bases, J lost 0 bases, and 9 bases stayed unmatched. The CDR3 loop spans 15 amino acids. CDR3 sequence (DNA): TGCGCCAGCACCCCTGACAGGGCGAGCTCCTACGAGCAGTACTTC. Translated: CASTPDRASSYEQYF.

This chain links TRBV19 with TRBJ2-4, with a tentative D call TRBD1 (6 bases). Germline V gene sequence: CDR1 LNHDA, CDR2 SQIVND (reference sequence). This CDR3 has 16 amino acids. The V end lost 0 bases, the J end lost 9 bases, and 18 bases lay between the germline ends. The CDR3 nucleotides read TGTGCCAGTAGTATAGATCAGGGGTGGGGCGTTGGCATTCAGTACTTC. This gives the protein CASSIDQGWGVGIQYF. The full variable domain, completed using reference TRBV19 and TRBJ2-4, is DGGITQSPKYLFRKEGQNVTLSCEQNLNHDAMYWYRQDPGQGLRLIYYSQIVNDFQKGDIAEGYSVSREKKESFPLTVTSAQKNPTAFYLCASSIDQGWGVGIQYFGAGTRLSVL.

This clone was found once. The chain couples TRBV29-1 to TRBJ2-1; TRBD2 matches 8 bases. Germline loops: CDR1 SQVTM, CDR2 ANQGSEA. This CDR3 has 15 amino acids. V dropped 0 bases and J dropped 6; count of bases not matched to a gene: 7. CDR3 nucleotide sequence: TGCAGCGTTGAAGAGTTTGTAGCGGGAAGCAATGAGCAGTTCTTC. Its translation: CSVEEFVAGSNEQFF.

V usage is TRBV11-2 and J usage is TRBJ2-5, with D possibly TRBD2 on 7 matching bases. The germline CDR1 and CDR2 sequences are SGHAT and FQNNGV. V was cut by 5 bases and J by 1 base, with 17 bases left in between. This CDR3 comprises 16 residues. The CDR3 DNA sequence: TGTGCCAGCAGCCACTGGGGGCGGGGGAGCCAAGAGACCCAGTACTTC. It encodes CASSHWGRGSQETQYF. The whole variable domain, filled in from reference TRBV11-2 and TRBJ2-5, reads EAGVAQSPRYKIIEKRQSVAFWCNPISGHATLYWYQQILGQGPKLLIQFQNNGVVDDSQLPKDRFSAERLKGVDSTLKIQPAKLEDSAVYLCASSHWGRGSQETQYFGPGTRLLVL.

The CDR3 here is CASSYEGARSNQPQHF. The CDR3 DNA reads as TGTGCCAGCAGTTACGAGGGGGCGAGGAGCAATCAGCCCCAGCATTTT. The chain has TRBV6-2 or TRBV6-3 and TRBJ1-5; 7 positions match TRBD1. The ends lost 2 bases at V and 1 base at J; junction bases unmatched: 5. This CDR3 contains 16 residues. From germline, CDR1 is MNHEY and CDR2 SVGEGT.

This chain connects TRBV2 to TRBJ1-1; 10 bases agree with TRBD1. This CDR3 spans 14 amino acids. The V gene's germline CDR1 is SNHLY and CDR2 FYNNEI. The V segment lost 6 bases and the J segment 5 bases; nucleotides outside the gene matches: 6. The CDR3 nucleotides are TGTGCCAGCAGCGGGACAGGGGATCGTACTGAAGCTTTCTTT. It encodes CASSGTGDRTEAFF. Full variable domain (rest looked up from reference TRBV2 and TRBJ1-1): EPEVTQTPSHQVTQMGQEVILRCVPISNHLYFYWYRQILGQKVEFLVSFYNNEISEKSEIFDDQFSVERPDGSNFTLKIRSTKLEDSAMYFCASSGTGDRTEAFFGQGTRLTVV.